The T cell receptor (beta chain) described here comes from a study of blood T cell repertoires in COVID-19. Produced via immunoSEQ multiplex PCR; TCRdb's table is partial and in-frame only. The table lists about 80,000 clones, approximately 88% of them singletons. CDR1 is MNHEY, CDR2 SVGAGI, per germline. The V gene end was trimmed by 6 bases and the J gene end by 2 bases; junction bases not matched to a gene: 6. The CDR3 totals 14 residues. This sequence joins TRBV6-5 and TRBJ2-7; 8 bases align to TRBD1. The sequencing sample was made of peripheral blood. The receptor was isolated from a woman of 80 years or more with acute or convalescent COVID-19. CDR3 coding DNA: TGTGCCAGCAGGGGGGACAGGCGACCCTACGAGCAGTACTTC. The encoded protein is CASRGDRRPYEQYF.